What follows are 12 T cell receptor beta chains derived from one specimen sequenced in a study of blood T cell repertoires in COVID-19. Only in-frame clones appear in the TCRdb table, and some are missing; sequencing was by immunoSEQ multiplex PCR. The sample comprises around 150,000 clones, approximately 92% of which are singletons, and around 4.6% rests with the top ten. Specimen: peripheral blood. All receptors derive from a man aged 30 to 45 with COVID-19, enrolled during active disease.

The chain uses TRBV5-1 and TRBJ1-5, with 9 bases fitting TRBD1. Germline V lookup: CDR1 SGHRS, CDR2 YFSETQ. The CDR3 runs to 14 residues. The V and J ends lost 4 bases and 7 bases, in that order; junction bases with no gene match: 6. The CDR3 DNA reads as TGCGCCAGCAGCGAACAGGGGGCTGGGCAGCCCCAGCATTTT. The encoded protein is CASSEQGAGQPQHF. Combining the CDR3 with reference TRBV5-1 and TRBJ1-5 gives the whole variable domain KAGVTQTPRYLIKTRGQQVTLSCSPISGHRSVSWYQQTPGQGLQFLFEYFSETQRNKGNFPGRFSGRQFSNSRSEMNVSTLELGDSALYLCASSEQGAGQPQHFGDGTRLSIL.

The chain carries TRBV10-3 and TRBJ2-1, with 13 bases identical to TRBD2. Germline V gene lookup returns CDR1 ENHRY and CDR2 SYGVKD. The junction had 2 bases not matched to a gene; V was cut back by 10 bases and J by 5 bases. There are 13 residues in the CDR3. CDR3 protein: CATGLAGDNEQFF. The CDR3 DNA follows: TGTGCCACCGGACTAGCGGGAGACAATGAGCAGTTCTTC.

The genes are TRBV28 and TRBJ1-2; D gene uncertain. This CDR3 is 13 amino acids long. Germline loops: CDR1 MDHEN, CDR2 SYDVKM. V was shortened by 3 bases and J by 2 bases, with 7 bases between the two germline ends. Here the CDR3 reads CASSFGGNYGYTF. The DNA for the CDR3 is TGTGCCAGCAGTTTCGGAGGGAACTATGGCTACACCTTC.

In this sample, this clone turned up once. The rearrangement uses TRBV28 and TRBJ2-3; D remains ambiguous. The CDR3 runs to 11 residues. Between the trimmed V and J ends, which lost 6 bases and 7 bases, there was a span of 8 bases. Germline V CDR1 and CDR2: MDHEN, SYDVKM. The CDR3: CASRSQYTQYF. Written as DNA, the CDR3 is TGTGCCAGCAGATCTCAGTATACGCAGTATTTT.

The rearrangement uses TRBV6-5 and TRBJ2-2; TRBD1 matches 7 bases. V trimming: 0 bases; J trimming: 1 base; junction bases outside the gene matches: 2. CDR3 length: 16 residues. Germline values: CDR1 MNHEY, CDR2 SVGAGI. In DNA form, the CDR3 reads TGTGCCAGCAGTTACTCATGGACAGGGAACACCGGGGAGCTGTTTTTT. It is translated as CASSYSWTGNTGELFF.

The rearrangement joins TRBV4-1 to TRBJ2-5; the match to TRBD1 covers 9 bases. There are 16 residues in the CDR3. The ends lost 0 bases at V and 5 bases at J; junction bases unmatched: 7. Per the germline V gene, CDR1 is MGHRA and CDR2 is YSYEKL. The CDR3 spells CASSQDPGQGGETQYF. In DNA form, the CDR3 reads TGCGCCAGCAGCCAAGATCCGGGACAGGGTGGGGAGACCCAGTACTTC.

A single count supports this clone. As DNA, the CDR3 is TGTGCCAGCAGTTTATTAGGAGGGTCGAAAGCTTTCTTT. Translating gives CASSLLGGSKAFF. The chain recombines TRBV27 with TRBJ1-1; no definite D call. This CDR3 region has 13 residues. Germline V gene lookup returns CDR1 MNHEY and CDR2 SMNVEV (reference sequence). V was clipped by 1 base and J by 9 bases, with 12 bases between them.

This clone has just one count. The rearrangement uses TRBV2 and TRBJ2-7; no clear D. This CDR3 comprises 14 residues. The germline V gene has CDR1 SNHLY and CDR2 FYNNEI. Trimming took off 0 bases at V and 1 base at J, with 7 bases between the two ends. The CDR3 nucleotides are TGTGCCAGCAGTGAAGCGGCCCAATCCTACGAGCAGTACTTC. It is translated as CASSEAAQSYEQYF.

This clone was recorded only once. The DNA for the CDR3 is TGTGCCAGCAGTTACCGGACAGGCATTGGAAACACCATATATTTT. Translated, it gives CASSYRTGIGNTIYF. J is TRBJ1-3 and V is TRBV6-6, with 7 bases aligning to TRBD1. The V gene end was trimmed by 2 bases and the J gene end by 3 bases; junction bases not matched to a gene: 4. This CDR3 region has 15 residues. Germline CDR1 is MNHNY and CDR2 is SVGAGI (reference sequence).

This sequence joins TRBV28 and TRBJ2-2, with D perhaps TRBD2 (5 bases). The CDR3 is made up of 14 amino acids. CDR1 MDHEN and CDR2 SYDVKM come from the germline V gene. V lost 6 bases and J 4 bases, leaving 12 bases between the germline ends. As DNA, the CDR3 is TGTGCCAGCAGAACCTCCAGCGGCACCGGGGAGCTGTTTTTT. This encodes CASRTSSGTGELFF.

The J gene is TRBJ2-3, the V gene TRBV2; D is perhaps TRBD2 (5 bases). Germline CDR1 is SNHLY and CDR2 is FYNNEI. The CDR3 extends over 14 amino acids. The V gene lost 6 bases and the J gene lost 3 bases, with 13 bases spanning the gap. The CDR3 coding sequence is TGTGCCAGCAGCGGCGGGTTTGGGACAGATACGCAGTATTTT. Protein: CASSGGFGTDTQYF. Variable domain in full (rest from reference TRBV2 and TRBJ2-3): EPEVTQTPSHQVTQMGQEVILRCVPISNHLYFYWYRQILGQKVEFLVSFYNNEISEKSEIFDDQFSVERPDGSNFTLKIRSTKLEDSAMYFCASSGGFGTDTQYFGPGTRLTVL.

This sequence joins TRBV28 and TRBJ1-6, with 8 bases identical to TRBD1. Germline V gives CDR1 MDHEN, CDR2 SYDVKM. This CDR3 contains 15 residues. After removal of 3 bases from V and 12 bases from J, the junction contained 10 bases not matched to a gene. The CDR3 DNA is TGTGCCAGCAGTTTCCCCAGGGGGCTAATTGGACCCCTCCACTTT. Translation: CASSFPRGLIGPLHF. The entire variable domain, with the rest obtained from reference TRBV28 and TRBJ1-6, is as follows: DVKVTQSSRYLVKRTGEKVFLECVQDMDHENMFWYRQDPGLGLRLIYFSYDVKMKEKGDIPEGYSVSREKKERFSLILESASTNQTSMYLCASSFPRGLIGPLHFGNGTRLTVT.